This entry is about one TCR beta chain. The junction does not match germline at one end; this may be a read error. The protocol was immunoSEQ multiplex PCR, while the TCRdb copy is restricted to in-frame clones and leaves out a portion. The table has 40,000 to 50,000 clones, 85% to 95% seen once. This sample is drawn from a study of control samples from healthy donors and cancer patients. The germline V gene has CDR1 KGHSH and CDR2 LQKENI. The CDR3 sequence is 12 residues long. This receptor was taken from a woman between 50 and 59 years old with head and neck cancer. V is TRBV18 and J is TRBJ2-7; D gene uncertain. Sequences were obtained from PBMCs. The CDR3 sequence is CASSPGRFEKYF. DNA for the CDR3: TGTGCCAGCTCACCGGGCCGCTTCGAGAAGTACTTC.